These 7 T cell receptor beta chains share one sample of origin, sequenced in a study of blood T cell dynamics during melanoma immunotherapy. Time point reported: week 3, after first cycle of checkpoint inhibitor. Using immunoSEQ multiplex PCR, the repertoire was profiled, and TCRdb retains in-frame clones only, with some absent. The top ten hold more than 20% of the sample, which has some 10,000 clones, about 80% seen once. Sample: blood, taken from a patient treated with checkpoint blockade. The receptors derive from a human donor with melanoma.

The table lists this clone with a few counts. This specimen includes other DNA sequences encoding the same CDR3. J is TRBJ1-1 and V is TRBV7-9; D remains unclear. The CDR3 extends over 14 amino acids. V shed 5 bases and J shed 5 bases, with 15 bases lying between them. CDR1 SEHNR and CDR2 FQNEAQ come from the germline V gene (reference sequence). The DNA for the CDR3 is TGTGCCAGCAGCCCCACGGGCATGAGGACTGAAGCTTTCTTT. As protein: CASSPTGMRTEAFF.

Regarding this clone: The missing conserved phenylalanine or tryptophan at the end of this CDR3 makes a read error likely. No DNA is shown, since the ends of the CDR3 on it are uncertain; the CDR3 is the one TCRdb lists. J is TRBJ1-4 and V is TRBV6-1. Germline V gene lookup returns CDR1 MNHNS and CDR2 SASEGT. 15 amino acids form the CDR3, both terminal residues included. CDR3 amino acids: CASSEDSRDILYWVE.

The CDR3 region is CSVEPGEDGELFF. For the CDR3, the DNA is TGCAGCGTTGAACCAGGGGAGGACGGGGAGCTGTTTTTT. This sequence joins TRBV29-1 and TRBJ2-2; D may correspond to TRBD1 or TRBD2 (6 bases each). CDR3 length: 13 residues. V gave up 2 bases and J gave up 7 bases, with 11 bases separating them. CDR1 and CDR2 (germline): SQVTM, ANQGSEA.

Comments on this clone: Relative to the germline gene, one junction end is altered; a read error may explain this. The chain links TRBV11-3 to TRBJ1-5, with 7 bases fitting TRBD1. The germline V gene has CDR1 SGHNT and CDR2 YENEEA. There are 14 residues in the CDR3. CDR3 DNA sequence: TGTGCCAGCAGCCAGGGACAGTTCTATCAGCGCCAGCATTTT. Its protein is CASSQGQFYQRQHF.

CDR3 sequence reads: CSALDSEAFF. In DNA form, the CDR3 reads TGCAGTGCTTTAGACAGTGAAGCTTTCTTT. This chain uses TRBV20-1 with TRBJ1-1; D is perhaps TRBD1 (5 bases). Germline V gene sequence: CDR1 DFQATT, CDR2 SNEGSKA (reference sequence). The CDR3 consists of 10 residues. The V end lost 5 bases, the J end lost 7 bases, and 8 bases lay between the germline ends.

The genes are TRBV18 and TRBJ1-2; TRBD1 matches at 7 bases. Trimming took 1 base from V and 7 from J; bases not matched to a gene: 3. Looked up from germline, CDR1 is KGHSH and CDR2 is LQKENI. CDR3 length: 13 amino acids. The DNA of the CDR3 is TGTGCCAGCTCACCACAGGGGGCGAGTGGCTACACCTTC. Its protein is CASSPQGASGYTF. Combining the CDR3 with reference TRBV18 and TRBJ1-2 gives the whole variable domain NAGVMQNPRHLVRRRGQEARLRCSPMKGHSHVYWYRQLPEEGLKFMVYLQKENIIDESGMPKERFSAEFPKEGPSILRIQQVVRGDSAAYFCASSPQGASGYTFGSGTRLTVV.

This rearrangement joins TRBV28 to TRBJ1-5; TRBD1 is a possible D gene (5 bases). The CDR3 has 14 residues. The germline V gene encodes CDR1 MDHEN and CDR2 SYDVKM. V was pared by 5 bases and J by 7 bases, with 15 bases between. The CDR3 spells CASSVWSREQPQHF. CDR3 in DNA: TGTGCCAGCAGTGTGTGGAGCAGGGAACAGCCCCAGCATTTT.